The 15 T cell receptor beta chains below all came from one sample that was sequenced in a study of T cell responses to AZD1222 COVID-19 vaccine. The assay was immunoSEQ multiplex PCR, and TCRdb's table has in-frame clones only and misses some. The repertoire holds around 140,000 clones, with approximately 83% as singletons. Sequences were derived from peripheral blood, sampled on day 0 of AZD1222 vaccination. The receptor source for this set is an adult in good health.

The genes are TRBV2 and TRBJ2-7; 7 positions match TRBD2. The length of the CDR3 is 12 residues. Per germline, CDR1 SNHLY and CDR2 FYNNEI. Trimming cost V 8 bases and J 6 bases; bases outside gene matches: 7. CDR3 sequence: CASSLSGTEQYF. For the CDR3, the DNA is TGTGCCAGCTCCCTCAGCGGGACCGAGCAGTACTTC.

This rearrangement joins TRBV4-2 to TRBJ2-1, with 15 bases that match TRBD2. The germline CDR1 and CDR2 sequences are LGHNA and YNFKEQ. The CDR3 runs to 19 residues. V gave up 0 bases and J gave up 2 bases; unmatched junction bases: 5. CDR3 protein: CASSQDPWTSGGAYNEQFF. The CDR3 nucleotides are TGTGCCAGCAGCCAAGACCCCTGGACTAGCGGGGGGGCCTACAATGAGCAGTTCTTC.

This chain links TRBV28 with TRBJ2-7; D remains unclear. The germline gives CDR1 MDHEN, CDR2 SYDVKM. Trimming left V 4 bases short and J 6 bases short, with 19 bases between. The CDR3 extends over 15 amino acids. Written as DNA, the CDR3 is TGTGCCAGCAGTTCGGAAATGACATTCCCTCGCGAGCAGTACTTC. It codes for CASSSEMTFPREQYF.

The chain's CDR3 is CASSLDGTDTQYF. The CDR3 bases are TGCGCCAGCAGCCTGGACGGCACAGATACGCAGTATTTT. J is TRBJ2-3 and V is TRBV5-1; D not certain. The germline V gene has CDR1 SGHRS and CDR2 YFSETQ. Trimming took off 4 bases at V and 1 base at J, with 7 bases between the two ends. The CDR3 has 13 amino acids.

The genes are TRBV3-1 (or the pseudogene TRBV3-2) and TRBJ2-2, with D hard to call. This CDR3 has 14 residues. Trimming took off 0 bases at V and 4 bases at J, with 6 bases between the two ends. Germline lookup yields CDR1 LGHDT and CDR2 YNNKEL (reference sequence). The CDR3 nucleotides are TGTGCCAGCAGCCAAGAGACCCGCACCGGGGAGCTGTTTTTT. Translation: CASSQETRTGELFF.

The chain employs TRBV11-2 and TRBJ2-1; no clear D. The CDR3 runs 15 residues. Trimming stripped 1 base from V and 0 bases from J, with 7 bases between. From germline, CDR1 is SGHAT and CDR2 FQNNGV. CDR3 residues: CASSLAGLSYNEQFF. The CDR3, as DNA: TGTGCCAGCAGCTTAGCGGGCCTCTCCTACAATGAGCAGTTCTTC.

The rearrangement uses TRBV11-2 and TRBJ1-6; weak D call: TRBD1 (6 bases). Trimming took off 1 base at V and 6 bases at J, with 16 bases between the two ends. The germline CDR1 and CDR2 sequences are SGHAT and FQNNGV. The CDR3 consists of 17 residues. This CDR3 reads CASSLAGALDPNSPLHF. The CDR3 DNA sequence: TGTGCCAGCAGCTTAGCGGGGGCCCTTGATCCTAATTCACCCCTCCACTTT.

This clone was seen only once. The V gene is TRBV14, the J gene TRBJ2-6; D remains ambiguous. The CDR3 covers 13 residues. From germline, CDR1 is SGHDN and CDR2 FVKESK. The V end lost 4 bases, the J end lost 4 bases, and 5 bases lay between the germline ends. The CDR3 here is CASSRTGANVLTF. In DNA, the CDR3 is TGTGCCAGCAGCCGTACCGGGGCCAACGTCCTGACTTTC.

The V and J genes are TRBV28 and TRBJ2-7; TRBD1 is a possible D gene (5 bases). Germline V gives CDR1 MDHEN, CDR2 SYDVKM. V dropped 4 bases and J dropped 0 bases, with 16 bases sitting between them. The CDR3 is 16 amino acids. The CDR3 protein is CASSSTGAANSYEQYF. In nucleotides, the CDR3 is TGTGCCAGCAGTTCCACTGGGGCAGCGAACTCCTACGAGCAGTACTTC.

This rearrangement joins TRBV10-3 to TRBJ1-1; TRBD1 is a possible D gene (5 bases). With 3 bases removed from V and 10 bases from J, the gap between germline ends came to 12 bases. Germline V gene lookup returns CDR1 ENHRY and CDR2 SYGVKD. This CDR3 contains 12 residues. The CDR3 protein is CAISDPGAGAFF. CDR3 coding DNA: TGTGCCATCAGTGACCCCGGGGCGGGAGCTTTCTTT.

This chain connects TRBV11-2 to TRBJ2-3; tentative D call: TRBD1 (5 bases). Trimming took 7 bases from V and 5 from J, leaving 10 bases between them. The CDR3 runs 12 residues. Per germline, CDR1 SGHAT and CDR2 FQNNGV. The chain's CDR3 is CASKLTGDTQYF. In DNA, the CDR3 is TGTGCCAGCAAGCTTACAGGAGATACGCAGTATTTT.

This chain links TRBV5-6 with TRBJ2-5; 8 nucleotides align to TRBD1. Germline trimming cut 2 bases from V and 2 bases from J; bases unmatched to any gene: 2. This CDR3 is 14 amino acids long. Per the germline V gene, CDR1 is SGHDT and CDR2 is YYEEEE. The DNA of the CDR3 is TGTGCCAGCAGCTTCGGGACAGGTCAAGAGACCCAGTACTTC. Translating it yields CASSFGTGQETQYF. Looking up the rest from reference TRBV5-6 and TRBJ2-5 gives the full variable domain: DAGVTQSPTHLIKTRGQQVTLRCSPKSGHDTVSWYQQALGQGPQFIFQYYEEEERQRGNFPDRFSGHQFPNYSSELNVNALLLGDSALYLCASSFGTGQETQYFGPGTRLLVL.

The rearrangement uses TRBV3-1 (or the pseudogene TRBV3-2) and TRBJ2-2, with D uncertain. This CDR3 contains 11 residues. The V gene's germline CDR1 is LGHDT and CDR2 YNNKEL (reference sequence). V lost 6 bases and J 1 base, leaving 0 bases between the germline ends. CDR3 nucleotides: TGTGCCAGCAGGAACACCGGGGAGCTGTTTTTT. As protein: CASRNTGELFF.

V and J are TRBV27 and TRBJ1-4; TRBD1 agrees at 9 bases. V lost 5 bases, J lost 8 bases, and 9 bases stayed unmatched. Per germline, CDR1 MNHEY and CDR2 SMNVEV (reference sequence). This CDR3 has 15 residues. The CDR3, as DNA: TGTGCCAGCAGTGCCCGGGACAGGGAGGAAGAAAAACTGTTTTTT. It translates to CASSARDREEEKLFF.

The genes are TRBV12-5 and TRBJ1-3; the match to TRBD1 covers 8 bases. This CDR3 contains 16 residues. V shed 6 bases, J shed 4 bases, and the junction held 11 bases outside the gene matches. Germline CDR1 LGHNT, CDR2 FRNRAP. The CDR3 DNA reads as TGTGCTAGTGGCACAATCTACACAGGGGGAGGAAACACCATATATTTT. Its protein is CASGTIYTGGGNTIYF.